The clone carrying this T cell receptor beta chain has at least ten counts. The sample belongs to a study of metastatic and nonmetastatic thyroid tumors. There were no patients who had received any treatment before thyroid surgery. TCRdb re-called clones via MiXCR from the PCR reads. The data contain 45,000 to 65,000 clones, approximately 22% of them singletons. The TCR originated in a female donor with papillary thyroid cancer or a benign thyroid nodule (not recorded which). Some clones in this sample may be carry-over from other donors' samples. The sample comprised blood.

The CDR3 DNA reads TGTGCCAGCAGCGAACAAGGGGGATCCGAGGAGCAGTACTTC. Residues: CASSEQGGSEEQYF. The V and J genes are TRBV28 and TRBJ2-7; tentative D call: TRBD1 (6 bases). The CDR3 runs 14 residues. Germline V lookup: CDR1 MDHEN, CDR2 SYDVKM. With 6 bases removed from V and 7 bases from J, the gap between germline ends came to 19 bases.